The 4 T cell receptor beta chains below were found in one sample sequenced in a study of OX40 agonist ivuxolimab in advanced cancers. TCRdb's table, derived via immunoSEQ multiplex PCR, lists solely in-frame clones and lacks some. The sample lists about 49,000 clones, approximately 84% occurring once. The material sequenced was CD4+ or CD8+ T cells sorted from blood, taken in a trial of the OX40 agonist ivuxolimab. The receptors here all came from an adult with an advanced solid tumor such as melanoma, head and neck, liver or kidney cancer.

This clone was counted between two and nine times. This chain connects TRBV12-5 to TRBJ1-1, with unresolved D. This CDR3 spans 10 amino acids. The germline V gene encodes CDR1 LGHNT and CDR2 FRNRAP. V was cut by 4 bases and J by 6 bases, with 3 bases left in between. CDR3: CASGSPEAFF. The CDR3 DNA is TGTGCTAGTGGTTCCCCTGAAGCTTTCTTT.

This chain links TRBV7-2 with TRBJ2-3; the D is unclear. V lost 2 bases, J lost 6 bases, and 15 bases lay in between. This CDR3 has 15 amino acids. Germline assignment: CDR1 SGHTA and CDR2 FQGNSA. CDR3 nucleotide sequence: TGTGCCAGCAGCTTATCGCGGTACCAGACGGATACGCAGTATTTT. This sequence encodes CASSLSRYQTDTQYF.

This chain connects TRBV11-2 to TRBJ1-1, with D perhaps matching TRBD1 (5 bases). Germline V gene data show CDR1 as SGHAT and CDR2 as FQNNGV. Trimming stripped 2 bases from V and 11 bases from J, with 12 bases between. The CDR3 totals 12 residues. The CDR3 region is CASSLSGRVAFF. The CDR3 DNA is TGTGCCAGCAGCTTATCTGGCAGGGTGGCTTTCTTT.

V gene TRBV19 combines with J gene TRBJ2-5; possibly TRBD2 for D (5 bases). The CDR3 is made up of 14 amino acids. V dropped 3 bases and J dropped 9 bases, with 17 bases sitting between them. Germline values: CDR1 LNHDA, CDR2 SQIVND (reference sequence). The CDR3 nucleotides read TGTGCCAGTAGTATCGCGGGTGACCGGGGAGCCCAGTACTTC. Protein sequence: CASSIAGDRGAQYF.